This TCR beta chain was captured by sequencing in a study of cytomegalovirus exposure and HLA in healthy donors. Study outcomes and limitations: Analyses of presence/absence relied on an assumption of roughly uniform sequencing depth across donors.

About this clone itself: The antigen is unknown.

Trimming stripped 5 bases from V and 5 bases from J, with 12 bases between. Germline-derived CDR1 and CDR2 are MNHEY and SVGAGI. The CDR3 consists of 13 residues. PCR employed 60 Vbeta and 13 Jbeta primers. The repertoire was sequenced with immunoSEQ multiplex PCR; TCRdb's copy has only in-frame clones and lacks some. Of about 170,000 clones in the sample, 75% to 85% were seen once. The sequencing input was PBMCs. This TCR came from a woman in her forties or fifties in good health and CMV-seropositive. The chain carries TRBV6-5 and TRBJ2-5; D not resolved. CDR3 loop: CASSEALKETQYF. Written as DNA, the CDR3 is TGTGCCAGCAGTGAAGCCCTTAAGGAGACCCAGTACTTC.